These 24 T cell receptor beta chains share one sample of origin, sequenced in a study of OX40 agonist ivuxolimab in advanced cancers. Libraries came from the immunoSEQ multiplex PCR assay. Imported from immuneACCESS, the table was reduced by TCRdb to in-frame sequences with V and J called. These copies leave out some clones; in studies compared against another copy, an unresolved V gene accounts for under half, and the cause of the remainder is not known. The sample includes roughly 25,000 clones, with around 76% observed a single time. The top ten clones comprise 14% of the sample. The sample here was CD4+ or CD8+ T cells sorted from blood, taken in a trial of the OX40 agonist ivuxolimab. The receptors derive from an adult with an advanced solid tumor such as melanoma, head and neck, liver or kidney cancer.

The V and J genes are TRBV14 and TRBJ2-5, with D perhaps matching TRBD1 (6 bases). CDR3 length: 15 amino acids. Germline V lookup: CDR1 SGHDN, CDR2 FVKESK. Trimming removed 1 base at V and 5 bases at J, with 14 bases between. CDR3 region: CASSQGGLAIETQYF. CDR3 DNA: TGTGCCAGCAGCCAAGGGGGGCTAGCTATTGAGACCCAGTACTTC.

This rearrangement joins TRBV9 to TRBJ1-2; D may be TRBD1 (5 bases). There are 14 residues in the CDR3. Trimming pared 6 bases from V and 2 bases from J, leaving 14 bases between. The germline V gene encodes CDR1 SGDLS and CDR2 YYNGEE. For the CDR3, the DNA is TGTGCCAGCACCCTGGGGGGAACCAACTATGGCTACACCTTC. Its protein product is CASTLGGTNYGYTF.

This chain connects TRBV7-6 to TRBJ2-5; tentative D call: TRBD2 (5 bases). The CDR3 has 16 amino acids. Germline V gene sequence: CDR1 SGHVS, CDR2 FNYEAQ. The ends were cut back, 2 bases at V and 4 bases at J, with 17 bases in the middle. CDR3 bases: TGTGCCAGCAGCTTAAACCCGGACGGAGGAGGAGAGACCCAGTACTTC. This translates into CASSLNPDGGGETQYF.

This clone was recorded a few times. The chain joins TRBV7-2 to TRBJ2-7; 9 nucleotides agree with TRBD2. The CDR3 runs to 15 residues. Trimming took 5 bases from V and 3 from J; bases not matched to a gene: 8. Germline CDR1 and CDR2: SGHTA and FQGNSA. As DNA, the CDR3 is TGTGCCAGCAGCCCCACCTTTAGCGGGGGCTACGAGCAGTACTTC. Amino acids: CASSPTFSGGYEQYF.

V and J are TRBV6-6 and TRBJ2-5, with a tentative D call TRBD2 (6 bases). The J call is uncertain, as TRBJ2-7 better fits the DNA end. This CDR3 is 13 amino acids long. Germline assignment: CDR1 MNHNY and CDR2 SVGAGI (reference sequence). The DNA for the CDR3 is TGTGCCAGCACGCAACTAGCTGTCGGCGAGCAGTACTTC. It yields the protein CASTQLAVGEQYF.

V is TRBV6-1 and J is TRBJ2-7; D perhaps matches TRBD1 (6 bases). Per the germline V gene, CDR1 is MNHNS and CDR2 is SASEGT. Trimming removed 5 bases at V and 3 bases at J, with 8 bases between. The CDR3 is 12 residues long. CDR3 DNA: TGTGCCAGCAGTTGGACAGACTACGAGCAGTACTTC. Translating gives CASSWTDYEQYF.

The V and J genes are TRBV29-1 and TRBJ2-6; 8 bases are a match to TRBD1. Germline V gives CDR1 SQVTM, CDR2 ANQGSEA. There are 18 residues in the CDR3. V lost 6 bases, J lost 1 base, and 14 bases stayed unmatched. CDR3 residues: CSVRTTGVGRSGANVLTF. DNA of the CDR3: TGCAGCGTACGAACGACAGGGGTTGGGAGGTCTGGGGCCAACGTCCTGACTTTC.

V is TRBV18 and J is TRBJ1-2; TRBD1 matches at 7 bases. Germline CDR1 reads KGHSH; CDR2 reads LQKENI. The CDR3 length is 13 residues. J gave up 4 bases and V 5 bases, and 4 bases lay outside the gene matches. The CDR3 here is CASSFRDSYGYTF. CDR3 nucleotides: TGTGCCAGCTCATTCCGGGACAGCTATGGCTACACCTTC.

This sequence joins TRBV27 and TRBJ2-7; D gene unclear. The ends were cut back, 2 bases at V and 5 bases at J, with 10 bases in the middle. The CDR3 has 13 residues. Germline loops: CDR1 MNHEY, CDR2 SMNVEV (reference sequence). The chain's CDR3 is CASSLGRAHEQYF. The CDR3, as DNA: TGTGCCAGCAGTTTAGGTCGGGCCCACGAGCAGTACTTC.

This chain connects TRBV6-5 to TRBJ1-1; D might be TRBD1 (6 bases). Germline-derived CDR1 and CDR2 are MNHEY and SVGAGI. The V gene lost 0 bases and the J gene lost 0 bases, with 11 bases spanning the gap. The CDR3 has 16 residues. CDR3: CASSYSRTVLNTEAFF. CDR3 nucleotide sequence: TGTGCCAGCAGTTACTCCCGGACAGTCCTGAACACTGAAGCTTTCTTT.

The chain has TRBV12-5 and TRBJ1-4; 7 bases line up with TRBD1. With 3 bases clipped from V and 3 bases from J, the junction kept 7 bases outside the gene matches. CDR3 length equals 16 residues. Germline values: CDR1 LGHNT, CDR2 FRNRAP. CDR3 sequence: CASGFKTGRANEKLFF. The CDR3 DNA is TGTGCTAGTGGTTTTAAGACAGGGAGAGCTAATGAAAAACTGTTTTTT.

This chain joins TRBV19 and TRBJ1-5, with D perhaps TRBD1 (6 bases). The V end lost 3 bases, the J end lost 2 bases, and 14 bases lay between the germline ends. Germline CDR1 LNHDA, CDR2 SQIVND (reference sequence). The CDR3 consists of 16 residues. CDR3: CASSIRQGTRNQPQHF. DNA of the CDR3: TGTGCCAGTAGTATCAGGCAGGGGACTCGCAATCAGCCCCAGCATTTT.

J is TRBJ2-3 and V is TRBV29-1; TRBD2 might be the D (5 bases). The CDR3 consists of 13 residues. Per the germline V gene, CDR1 is SQVTM and CDR2 is ANQGSEA. V was pared by 6 bases and J by 6 bases, with 16 bases between. The CDR3 is CSVRTGGGDTQYF. As DNA, the CDR3 is TGCAGCGTGCGGACCGGCGGCGGGGATACGCAGTATTTT.

The chain is built from TRBV14 and TRBJ2-5; D is ambiguous. The germline V and J ends were trimmed by 1 base and 1 base, with 10 bases remaining between them. Germline-derived CDR1 and CDR2 are SGHDN and FVKESK. This CDR3 has 15 residues. CDR3 sequence (DNA): TGTGCCAGCAGCCAAGTGTACGACATCCAAGAGACCCAGTACTTC. Protein sequence: CASSQVYDIQETQYF.

The V gene is TRBV11-2, the J gene TRBJ1-2, with TRBD1 identical over 8 bases. Per the germline V gene, CDR1 is SGHAT and CDR2 is FQNNGV. The CDR3 covers 13 residues. With V trimmed by 4 bases and J by 7 bases, 5 bases remained unmatched. The DNA for the CDR3 is TGTGCCAGCAGCTGGGCAGGGGGCTCTGGCTACACCTTC. Residues: CASSWAGGSGYTF.

The chain employs TRBV5-4 and TRBJ2-3; weak D call: TRBD2 (8 bases). Per germline, CDR1 SGHNT and CDR2 YYREEE (reference sequence). Trimming left V 4 bases short and J 8 bases short, with 20 bases between. The CDR3 extends over 15 amino acids. CDR3 DNA: TGTGCCAGCAGCCCGACGGGGGGGACAGTAGGTACGCAGTATTTT. Protein sequence: CASSPTGGTVGTQYF.

This clone was seen once. The chain recombines TRBV7-2 with TRBJ2-1, with TRBD1 as a possible D gene (5 bases). Germline CDR1 is SGHTA and CDR2 is FQGNSA. V was pared by 8 bases and J by 7 bases, with 18 bases between. The CDR3 consists of 14 residues. CDR3 amino acids: CASGWGRGGNEQFF. The CDR3 bases are TGTGCCAGCGGGTGGGGCAGAGGTGGGAATGAGCAGTTCTTC.

The chain is built from TRBV6-5 and TRBJ1-1, with TRBD1 as a possible D gene (5 bases). The V and J ends lost 6 bases and 1 base respectively, with 9 bases between them. Germline loops: CDR1 MNHEY, CDR2 SVGAGI. CDR3 length equals 13 residues. CDR3 residues: CASSLGGNTEAFF. The DNA for the CDR3 is TGTGCCAGCAGCCTTGGGGGGAACACTGAAGCTTTCTTT.

This sequence joins TRBV9 and TRBJ1-5, with 7 bases fitting TRBD1. CDR1 is SGDLS and CDR2 is YYNGEE in the germline V gene. This CDR3 has 14 residues. The ends lost 0 bases at V and 8 bases at J; junction bases unmatched: 5. Here the CDR3 DNA reads TGTGCCAGCAGCGTAGAAGGGGGCGGAGAGCCCCAGCATTTT. Translation: CASSVEGGGEPQHF.

The rearrangement links TRBV6-6 to TRBJ1-5; tentatively, D is TRBD1 (5 bases). The germline gives CDR1 MNHNY, CDR2 SVGAGI (reference sequence). CDR3 length: 14 amino acids. The V and J ends lost 4 bases and 3 bases respectively, with 10 bases between them. Here the CDR3 DNA reads TGTGCCAGCAGTTTAGACAGATCCAATCAGCCCCAGCATTTT. It specifies CASSLDRSNQPQHF.

J is TRBJ1-2 and V is TRBV5-4; perhaps TRBD1 as D (6 bases). The CDR3 length is 14 residues. Germline CDR1 reads SGHNT; CDR2 reads YYREEE (reference sequence). Trimming left V 0 bases short and J 2 bases short, with 8 bases between. The CDR3 loop reads CASSLVQGNYGYTF. In DNA, the CDR3 is TGTGCCAGCAGCTTGGTGCAGGGGAACTATGGCTACACCTTC.

This chain uses TRBV7-9 with TRBJ2-5, with TRBD1 matching 7 bases. The last part of the DNA fits TRBJ2-7 better; the J call may be wrong. The germline CDR1 and CDR2 sequences are SEHNR and FQNEAQ (reference sequence). The CDR3 extends over 15 amino acids. This chain's CDR3 is CASSPDYTGEREQYF. CDR3 sequence (DNA): TGTGCCAGCAGCCCGGATTATACAGGGGAACGCGAGCAGTACTTC.

The V gene is TRBV27, the J gene TRBJ1-1; D gene uncertain. Germline V CDR1 and CDR2: MNHEY, SMNVEV (reference sequence). Trimming left V 6 bases short and J 6 bases short, with 20 bases between. The CDR3 is made up of 15 amino acids. CDR3 loop: CASSPAGGRTPEAFF. The CDR3 DNA is TGTGCCAGCAGCCCAGCCGGTGGCCGGACTCCTGAAGCTTTCTTT.

The genes are TRBV7-3 and TRBJ2-1; D is possibly TRBD2 (5 bases). The CDR3 is made up of 14 amino acids. Germline V gives CDR1 SGHTA, CDR2 FQGTGA. V lost 1 base to trimming and J lost 3 bases, with 7 bases between them. CDR3 region: CASSLIGDYNEQFF. CDR3 sequence (DNA): TGTGCCAGCAGCTTAATCGGGGACTACAATGAGCAGTTCTTC.